One T cell receptor (beta chain) is described in this entry. Under the authors' procedure: Amplification from reference gene primers served as the basis for estimated nucleated cell counts. Data came from immunoSEQ multiplex PCR; TCRdb stores just in-frame clones and leaves some out. V and J calls and clone size come straight from that table; D and trimming were deduced from the DNA. The sample holds roughly 130,000 clones, roughly 80% seen once. This entry belongs to a study of blood T cell repertoires in COVID-19. Study-wide background: Researchers got acute and convalescent COVID-19 samples from the United States, Italy and Spain. In each case, the material was cDNA or gDNA derived from T cells, B-cell-depleted T cells, or PBMCs.

Germline CDR1 MNHEY, CDR2 SMNVEV (reference sequence). This CDR3 is 15 amino acids long. The V end lost 0 bases, the J end lost 1 base, and 9 bases lay between the germline ends. The source material was peripheral blood. This TCR came from a woman aged 50 to 65 with acute or convalescent COVID-19. The chain recombines TRBV27 with TRBJ1-2; D is unresolved. CDR3 in DNA: TGTGCCAGCAGTTTATCATACAGTCATAACTATGGCTACACCTTC. Translated: CASSLSYSHNYGYTF.